The clone carrying this T cell receptor (beta chain) has a handful of counts. The antigen is not known. Through a sample-barcoded 5' primer and a J-beta primer mix, a second PCR was run for about 6 to 11 cycles. Sequencing yielded, for each sample, at least 3 million paired-end reads carrying CDR3. TCRdb independently ran MiXCR on the 5' RACE reads; one entry per CDR3 protein. The sample has 800,000 to 950,000 distinct CDR3 sequences, approximately 32% seen once. This entry comes from a study of blood T cells in healthy people across ages. The J segment lost 7 bases and the V segment lost 3 bases, leaving 9 bases of the junction unmatched. The CDR3 runs 16 residues. Germline assignment: CDR1 KGHSH and CDR2 LQKENI. Findings of the study overall: Strongly correlated with naive T cell percentage was TCR beta diversity.

These same data were also listed under a study on T cells of mothers and their children. That work contributes: Nobody spotted any persistent microchimeric T cell clones.

The specimen sequenced was blood. This sequence joins TRBV18 and TRBJ1-1; TRBD1 agrees at 12 bases. The receptor was isolated from a woman aged 40 to 50 in good health. The CDR3 DNA is TGTGCCAGCTCACCCCGAGAGGGGACAGGGGGCGTTGAAGCTTTCTTT. Translated, it gives CASSPREGTGGVEAFF.